Presented here are 5 T cell receptor beta chains from one specimen sequenced in a study of Tregs in tolerant kidney transplant recipients. The nonmyeloablative bone marrow transplants came from related graft donors, with transient mixed chimerism. Clones were read by immunoSEQ multiplex PCR, and TCRdb kept only the in-frame ones, dropping some. Among about 22,000 clones, 81% were seen once, and the ten largest hold about 26%. The source was CD8+ T cells from blood (PBMCs), collected 6 months after the transplant. The source of these receptors is a human patient who received a combined kidney and bone marrow transplant. Some T cells could come from the graft donor.

The chain joins TRBV13 to TRBJ2-7; maybe TRBD1 (6 bases). The CDR3 loop spans 14 amino acids. The V gene lost 3 bases and the J gene lost 3 bases, with 12 bases spanning the gap. Germline V gene lookup returns CDR1 PRHDT and CDR2 FYEKMQ (reference sequence). CDR3 amino acids: CASSFNRADYEQYF. The CDR3 nucleotides read TGTGCCAGCAGCTTTAACAGGGCCGACTACGAGCAGTACTTC.

V gene TRBV27 combines with J gene TRBJ1-1; no definite D call. CDR3 length: 13 amino acids. Looked up from germline, CDR1 is MNHEY and CDR2 is SMNVEV (reference sequence). The V and J ends lost 3 bases and 0 bases respectively, with 5 bases between them. In nucleotides, the CDR3 is TGTGCCAGCAGTTTCGGTCTGAACACTGAAGCTTTCTTT. It codes for CASSFGLNTEAFF.

V gene TRBV15 combines with J gene TRBJ2-7, with TRBD2 matching 13 bases. The CDR3 is 14 amino acids. Germline V gives CDR1 LNHNV, CDR2 YYDKDF (reference sequence). Trimming cost V 9 bases and J 3 bases; bases outside gene matches: 5. In nucleotides, the CDR3 is TGTGCCACGAGACTAGCGGGGGGATTCTACGAGCAGTACTTC. The encoded protein is CATRLAGGFYEQYF.

This clone was counted a few times. The rearrangement uses TRBV7-9 and TRBJ2-7; D is unresolved. Germline V gene data show CDR1 as SEHNR and CDR2 as FQNEAQ (reference sequence). The CDR3 covers 15 residues. V shed 1 base and J shed 3 bases, with 13 bases lying between them. In DNA form, the CDR3 reads TGTGCCAGCAGCTTAGTATCTAGGCCCGACTACGAGCAGTACTTC. This translates into CASSLVSRPDYEQYF.

This chain connects TRBV28 to TRBJ1-3, with TRBD1 identical over 7 bases. Germline loops: CDR1 MDHEN, CDR2 SYDVKM. The CDR3 is 14 amino acids. V shed 6 bases and J 2 bases; nucleotides not matched to a gene: 4. The CDR3 spells CASSRQGTGNTIYF. The CDR3 nucleotides are TGTGCCAGCAGCAGACAGGGAACTGGAAACACCATATATTTT.